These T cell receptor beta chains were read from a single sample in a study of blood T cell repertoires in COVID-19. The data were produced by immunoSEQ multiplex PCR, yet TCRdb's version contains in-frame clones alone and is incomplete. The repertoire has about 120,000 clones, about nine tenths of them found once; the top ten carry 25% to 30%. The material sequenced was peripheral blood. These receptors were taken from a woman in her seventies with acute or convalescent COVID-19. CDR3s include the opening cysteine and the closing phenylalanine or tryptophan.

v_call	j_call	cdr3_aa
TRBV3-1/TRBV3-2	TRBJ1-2	CASRGQGTGYGYTF
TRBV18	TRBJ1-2	CASSDGQGYGYTF
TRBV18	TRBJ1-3	CASSPNADSGNTIYF
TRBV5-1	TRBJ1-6	CASRTGESPLHF
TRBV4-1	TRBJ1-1	CASSQVTGLLLEAFF
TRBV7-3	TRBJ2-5	CASSLSGARETQYF
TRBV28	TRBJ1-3	CASSGGGRGNTIYF
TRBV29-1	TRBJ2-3	CSVTAGTGGPDTQYF
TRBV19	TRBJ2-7	CASSKGTGSYEQYF
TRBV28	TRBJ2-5	CASAGQETQYF
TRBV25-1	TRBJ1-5	CASSEGGQGNNQPQHF
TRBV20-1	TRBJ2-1	CSCGLTHEQFF
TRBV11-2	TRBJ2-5	CASSLDRGWDRGYGTQYF
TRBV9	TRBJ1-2	CASSEGPHRTGYGYTF
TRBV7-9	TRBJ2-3	CASSFTGVADTQYF
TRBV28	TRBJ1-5	CASSLGAHRANQPQHF
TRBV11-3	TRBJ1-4	CASGPGGSEKLFF